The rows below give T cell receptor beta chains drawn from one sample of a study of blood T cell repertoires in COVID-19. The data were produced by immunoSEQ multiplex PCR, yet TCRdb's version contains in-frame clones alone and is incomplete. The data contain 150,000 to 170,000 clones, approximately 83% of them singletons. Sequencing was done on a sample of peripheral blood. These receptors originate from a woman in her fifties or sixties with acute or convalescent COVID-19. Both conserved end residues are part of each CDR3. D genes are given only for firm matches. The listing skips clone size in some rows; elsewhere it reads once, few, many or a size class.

CASSSGTAYNSPLHF | TGTGCCAGCAGCTCCGGGACAGCCTATAATTCACCCCTCCACTTT | 15 | TRBJ1-6 | . | TRBD1 | TRBV7-8
CASSGQRVSPLHF | TGTGCCAGTAGCGGACAGAGGGTTTCACCCCTCCACTTT | 13 | TRBJ1-6 | . | . | TRBV19
CASSLGLRRGRPEAFF | TGTGCCAGCAGCTTAGGGCTCCGGAGGGGGCGCCCTGAAGCTTTCTTT | 16 | TRBJ1-1 | . | TRBD1 | TRBV7-9
CASRGNYRGEKLFF | TGTGCCAGCAGGGGGAACTATCGGGGTGAAAAACTGTTTTTT | 14 | TRBJ1-4 | . | . | TRBV2
CASFPSGVNEQFF | TGTGCCAGCTTCCCTAGCGGGGTCAATGAGCAGTTCTTC | 13 | TRBJ2-1 | . | TRBD2 | TRBV18
CASSSTVNYGYTF | TGCGCCAGCAGCTCTACAGTTAACTATGGCTACACCTTC | 13 | TRBJ1-2 | . | . | TRBV5-1
CASRASGGAQDTQYF | TGTGCCAGCAGAGCTAGCGGGGGAGCCCAGGATACGCAGTATTTT | 15 | TRBJ2-3 | . | TRBD2 | TRBV6-6
CASSIGLAGGRETDTQYF | TGTGCCAGTAGTATCGGACTAGCGGGGGGGCGAGAGACAGATACGCAGTATTTT | 18 | TRBJ2-3 | . | TRBD2 | TRBV19
CASSQDLRNYGYTF | TGCGCCAGCAGCCAAGATCTACGTAACTATGGCTACACCTTC | 14 | TRBJ1-2 | . | . | TRBV4-1
CASLSRAKGEAFF | TGTGCCAGCCTTTCGCGGGCGAAGGGTGAAGCTTTCTTT | 13 | TRBJ1-1 | . | . | TRBV27
CASSEGTERGANEKLFF | TGCGCCAGCAGCGAAGGGACAGAGAGGGGAGCTAATGAAAAACTGTTTTTT | 17 | TRBJ1-4 | hyperexpanded | TRBD1 | TRBV5-1
CASSLGYNYGYTF | TGTGCCAGCAGCTTAGGCTATAACTATGGCTACACCTTC | 13 | TRBJ1-2 | . | . | TRBV7-9
CASSPGHNEKLFF | TGCGCCAGCAGCCCGGGTCACAATGAAAAACTGTTTTTT | 13 | TRBJ1-4 | . | . | TRBV5-1
CASSDPSGTDTQYF | TGTGCCAGCAGTGACCCCTCTGGCACAGATACGCAGTATTTT | 14 | TRBJ2-3 | . | . | TRBV25-1
CASTRQAYNSPLHF | TGTGCCAGTACCCGACAGGCCTATAATTCACCCCTCCACTTT | 14 | TRBJ1-6 | . | . | TRBV19
CASSQVKSAGGPLNEQFF | TGCGCCAGCAGCCAAGTCAAGTCGGCGGGGGGGCCTCTCAATGAGCAGTTCTTC | 18 | TRBJ2-1 | . | TRBD2 | TRBV4-1
CASSLDRDGTEAFF | TGTGCCAGCAGCTTAGACAGGGATGGCACTGAAGCTTTCTTT | 14 | TRBJ1-1 | few | . | TRBV7-8
CASSVEGVGTEAFF | TGTGCCAGCAGCGTAGAGGGGGTAGGCACTGAAGCTTTCTTT | 14 | TRBJ1-1 | . | . | TRBV9
CASRGLAGAYSTDTQYF | TGTGCCAGCAGGGGGCTAGCGGGGGCGTATAGCACAGATACGCAGTATTTT | 17 | TRBJ2-3 | . | TRBD2 | TRBV2
CASSPRQVVNSPLHF | TGTGCCAGCAGTCCCCGACAGGTTGTAAATTCACCCCTCCACTTT | 15 | TRBJ1-6 | . | . | TRBV6-5
CASSYKLAGGRNEQYF | TGTGCCAGCAGTTACAAGTTGGCAGGGGGCCGAAACGAGCAGTACTTC | 16 | TRBJ2-7 | . | TRBD1 | TRBV6-5
CASSSPGRAGNTIYF | TGTGCCAGCAGTTCCCCGGGGAGGGCCGGAAACACCATATATTTT | 15 | TRBJ1-3 | . | . | TRBV28
CATSRGQGNTEAFF | TGTGCCACCAGCAGGGGACAGGGGAACACTGAAGCTTTCTTT | 14 | TRBJ1-1 | . | TRBD1 | TRBV15
CASSLALGTGQFF | TGTGCCAGCAGCTTAGCGTTGGGGACAGGGCAGTTCTTC | 13 | TRBJ2-1 | . | TRBD1 | TRBV7-2
CASSGRLAGGPYNEQFF | TGCGCCAGCAGCGGGAGACTAGCGGGGGGGCCCTACAATGAGCAGTTCTTC | 17 | TRBJ2-1 | . | TRBD2 | TRBV5-1
CASSQAAVADTQYF | TGCGCCAGCAGCCAAGCGGCGGTTGCAGATACGCAGTATTTT | 14 | TRBJ2-3 | . | . | TRBV4-1
CASSPQTGFETQYF | TGTGCCAGCAGCCCGCAGACAGGTTTCGAGACCCAGTACTTC | 14 | TRBJ2-5 | . | . | TRBV14
CASSIAGGVPEAFF | TGTGCCAGTAGTATAGCAGGGGGCGTACCTGAAGCTTTCTTT | 14 | TRBJ1-1 | . | TRBD1 | TRBV19
CASSLSGMNTGELFF | TGTGCCAGCAGCTTAAGCGGGATGAACACCGGGGAGCTGTTTTTT | 15 | TRBJ2-2 | . | . | TRBV7-3
CASSRIRRGQGNNEQFF | TGTGCCAGCAGTCGAATTCGACGGGGACAGGGCAACAATGAGCAGTTCTTC | 17 | TRBJ2-1 | once | TRBD1 | TRBV7-9
CASGGLHGTDSPLHF | TGTGCCAGCGGGGGACTCCATGGGACGGATTCACCCCTCCACTTT | 15 | TRBJ1-6 | . | . | TRBV7-8
CASSSTSRVEAFF | TGTGCCAGCAGTTCAACCTCCAGGGTCGAAGCTTTCTTT | 13 | TRBJ1-1 | . | . | TRBV27
CASSPRRPGGNTIYF | TGTGCCAGCTCACCAAGGAGACCTGGAGGGAACACCATATATTTT | 15 | TRBJ1-3 | . | . | TRBV18
CAITRLAGSSYNEQFF | TGTGCCATCACTAGACTAGCGGGGAGCTCCTACAATGAGCAGTTCTTC | 16 | TRBJ2-1 | . | TRBD2 | TRBV10-3
CASSREGGGLYEQYF | TGTGCCAGCAGCCGTGAGGGGGGGGGCCTATACGAGCAGTACTTC | 15 | TRBJ2-7 | few | . | TRBV9
CASAEQSTSTDTQYF | TGCGCCAGCGCCGAACAGAGTACTAGCACAGATACGCAGTATTTT | 15 | TRBJ2-3 | . | . | TRBV5-1
CASSLLSGASYGYTF | TGTGCCAGCAGCTTGCTCTCAGGGGCCTCCTATGGCTACACCTTC | 15 | TRBJ1-2 | . | . | TRBV5-4
CASSVFEGGNTEAFF | TGTGCCAGCAGCGTCTTTGAGGGTGGGAACACTGAAGCTTTCTTT | 15 | TRBJ1-1 | . | . | TRBV11-2
CASSPMGRRQETQYF | TGTGCCAGCTCACCAATGGGGCGGAGACAAGAGACCCAGTACTTC | 15 | TRBJ2-5 | . | . | TRBV18
CASSYGQTNEQFF | TGCGCCAGCAGCTATGGACAGACCAATGAGCAGTTCTTC | 13 | TRBJ2-1 | . | . | TRBV5-1
CASRGRGIYTF | TGTGCCAGCAGGGGGAGGGGTATCTACACCTTC | 11 | TRBJ1-2 | . | . | TRBV2